The rows below give T cell receptor beta chains drawn from one sample of a study of a mutant IDH1 vaccine in newly diagnosed glioma. For these receptors, no antigen is known. The table came from immunoSEQ multiplex PCR; TCRdb's copy has only in-frame clones and leaves some out. The data hold around 36,000 clones, with 90% to 95% observed a single time. The sequences come from PBMCs, collected from a glioma patient whose treatment included an IDH1 peptide vaccine. Receptors originate from a man in his fifties with glioma. The CDR3 runs from the conserved cysteine through the conserved F or W. Size is stated for part of the rows, as once, few or many counts, or as a class when the clone is expanded.

CDR3 protein | J gene | V gene | clone size
CAWSPRYGGDNSPLHF | TRBJ1-6 | TRBV30 | .
CASSPTRGSTNEKLFF | TRBJ1-4 | TRBV19 | .
CATAAGGQETQYF | TRBJ2-5 | TRBV19 | .
CASSVGSGLRYEQYF | TRBJ2-7 | TRBV9 | once
CASSLVLAGPRSTQYF | TRBJ2-5 | TRBV11-2 | .
CASTIGGGMNTEAFF | TRBJ1-1 | TRBV6-5 | .
CASDSYPTDTQYF | TRBJ2-3 | TRBV2 | once
CASSTRTDTQYF | TRBJ2-3 | TRBV27 | once
CASSQDHEGSGGYTF | TRBJ1-2 | TRBV4-2 | .
CASSLRGITLNTEAFF | TRBJ1-1 | TRBV13 | .
CASSPSQGSYNEQFF | TRBJ2-1 | TRBV9 | once
CASRKQETPLHF | TRBJ1-6 | TRBV6-6 | .
CASSVGGPNSPLHF | TRBJ1-6 | TRBV2 | .
CASSQAQGEETQYF | TRBJ2-5 | TRBV4-2 | .
CASSLVQGSYGYTF | TRBJ1-2 | TRBV5-4 | .
CASSPSDSGQPQHF | TRBJ1-5 | TRBV4-1 | few
CASSPVQGTNEKLFF | TRBJ1-4 | TRBV6-6 | .
CASSQEAGPGTDTQYF | TRBJ2-3 | TRBV4-1 | .
CASSFKGGQPQHF | TRBJ1-5 | TRBV7-2 | .
CASSFRVWANTEAFF | TRBJ1-1 | TRBV27 | .
CASSVALRDTQYF | TRBJ2-3 | TRBV9 | .
CASSLDYEQYF | TRBJ2-7 | TRBV6-6 | .
CASSSTAVQETQYF | TRBJ2-5 | TRBV7-9 | once
CASSTYRGRTANYGYTF | TRBJ1-2 | TRBV19 | .
CASSRRQPPTTGELFF | TRBJ2-2 | TRBV19 | .
CATSREGQVGYEQYF | TRBJ2-7 | TRBV15 | .
CASSLGGVNQPQHF | TRBJ1-5 | TRBV7-6 | .
CASSSGQGGLETQYF | TRBJ2-5 | TRBV9 | once
CASSQDQGGYTF | TRBJ1-2 | TRBV4-1 | .
CASSAGRRTSSYNEQFF | TRBJ2-1 | TRBV6-1 | .
CASSYPSSNQPQHF | TRBJ1-5 | TRBV6-6 | once
CASSQGTGVEQYF | TRBJ2-7 | TRBV4-3 | .
CASSPDRGTEAFF | TRBJ1-1 | TRBV6-5 | .
CASSLQGSNTGELFF | TRBJ2-2 | TRBV28 | .
CASSPGGQDEQYF | TRBJ2-7 | TRBV28 | .
CASSLGNGMNTEAFF | TRBJ1-1 | TRBV7-2 | .
CASSYLSGGRSDTQYF | TRBJ2-3 | TRBV7-3 | .
CASRPLTGISYEQYF | TRBJ2-7 | TRBV6-1 | .
CASSQRGGSTDTQYF | TRBJ2-3 | TRBV4-1 | .
CASSLGRGSNEQYF | TRBJ2-7 | TRBV28 | .
CASSPTGPGSYEQYF | TRBJ2-7 | TRBV18 | .